The rows below give T cell receptor beta chains drawn from one sample of a study of graft-versus-host responses after intestinal transplantation. Their antigens remain unidentified. Produced via immunoSEQ multiplex PCR; TCRdb's table is partial and in-frame only. The table records about 85,000 clones, more than 85% of them present only once. The source material was unstimulated CD8+ T cells sorted from spleen or lymph node cells, sampled before transplant. These receptors originate from a human donor who was the organ donor for an intestinal transplant. CDR3s include the opening cysteine and the closing phenylalanine or tryptophan. A D gene is named only where the DNA matches it firmly. The size field is filled for only some rows; it gives once, few, many or a size class.

CDR3 length | clone size | J gene | V gene | D gene | CDR3 protein | CDR3 DNA
11 | . | TRBJ2-7 | TRBV20-1 | . | CSASMGYEQYF | TGCAGTGCTAGTATGGGCTACGAGCAGTACTTC
14 | . | TRBJ1-2 | TRBV19 | TRBD1 | CASSHGTGRNGYTF | TGTGCCAGTAGTCATGGGACAGGGAGGAATGGCTACACCTTC
14 | . | TRBJ1-1 | TRBV7-3 | . | CASSPDGTPHEAFF | TGTGCCAGCAGCCCGGACGGGACCCCCCATGAAGCTTTCTTT
14 | once | TRBJ2-1 | TRBV6-5 | TRBD1 | CASSTTGAYNEQFF | TGTGCCAGCAGTACGACAGGGGCCTACAATGAGCAGTTCTTC
15 | . | TRBJ2-3 | TRBV7-3 | TRBD2 | CASSPGAGGEDTQYF | TGTGCCAGCAGCCCAGGAGCGGGAGGCGAAGATACGCAGTATTTT
14 | . | TRBJ1-1 | TRBV30 | . | CASRDGPTNTEAFF | TGTGCCTCGCGGGACGGTCCAACTAACACTGAAGCTTTCTTT
14 | . | TRBJ1-1 | TRBV4-1 | . | CASSLPASNTEAFF | TGCGCCAGCAGCCTGCCCGCGTCGAACACTGAAGCTTTCTTT
15 | . | TRBJ2-7 | TRBV7-6 | TRBD1 | CASSSTDRFPYEQYF | TGTGCCAGCAGCTCTACGGACAGGTTCCCCTACGAGCAGTACTTC
14 | . | TRBJ1-1 | TRBV29-1 | TRBD1 | CSVDDWGQGAGAFF | TGCAGCGTTGACGATTGGGGGCAGGGGGCGGGAGCTTTCTTT
15 | . | TRBJ1-3 | TRBV10-2 | . | CASRDRYLTVDTIYF | TGCGCCAGCAGAGATAGGTATCTTACCGTGGACACCATATATTTT
15 | . | TRBJ1-4 | TRBV27 | . | CASSQTGTLNEKLFF | TGTGCCAGCAGTCAAACCGGGACCCTGAATGAAAAACTGTTTTTT
15 | . | TRBJ2-3 | TRBV7-2 | TRBD2 | CASSFSGGGTDTQYF | TGTGCCAGCAGCTTTAGCGGGGGAGGCACAGATACGCAGTATTTT
16 | . | TRBJ2-7 | TRBV5-1 | . | CASSLGQGPPLSEQYF | TGCGCCAGCAGCTTGGGACAAGGTCCTCCCCTATCGGAGCAGTACTTC
14 | . | TRBJ2-1 | TRBV10-3 | TRBD1 | CAIQGASSYNEQFF | TGTGCCATCCAGGGGGCGAGTTCCTACAATGAGCAGTTCTTC
17 | . | TRBJ1-4 | TRBV9 | . | CASSSSSGFSTNEKLFF | TGTGCCAGCAGCTCATCCTCAGGGTTCTCAACTAATGAAAAACTGTTTTTT
15 | . | TRBJ2-7 | TRBV27 | TRBD1 | CASSPLGRGKYEQYF | TGTGCCAGCAGTCCTTTGGGCAGGGGGAAATACGAGCAGTACTTC
18 | . | TRBJ1-1 | TRBV19 | . | CASSPGWDTAGMNTEAFF | TGTGCCAGTAGTCCCGGATGGGACACCGCGGGCATGAACACTGAAGCTTTCTTT
14 | . | TRBJ1-1 | TRBV10-2 | . | CASSETWEGAEAFF | TGCGCCAGCAGTGAGACTTGGGAAGGGGCTGAAGCTTTCTTT
14 | . | TRBJ1-6 | TRBV25-1 | TRBD1 | CASVGQGKNSPLHF | TGTGCCAGCGTCGGACAGGGGAAGAATTCACCCCTCCACTTT
14 | . | TRBJ1-2 | TRBV2 | . | CASSEGQGDYGYTF | TGTGCCAGCAGTGAAGGGCAGGGAGACTATGGCTACACCTTC
13 | . | TRBJ1-1 | TRBV29-1 | . | CSVGGGMNTEAFF | TGCAGCGTTGGTGGTGGAATGAACACTGAAGCTTTCTTT
14 | . | TRBJ2-3 | TRBV19 | TRBD1 | CASTGQGGADTQYF | TGTGCCAGTACTGGACAGGGCGGCGCAGATACGCAGTATTTT